A selection of T cell receptor beta chains follows, all from one sample in a study of T-cell memory formation after mild COVID-19. MiXCR, run by TCRdb on the 5' RACE reads, gives a single entry per CDR3 protein. The sample lists around 470,000 distinct CDR3 sequences, 20% occurring once. Sequenced input: PBMCs or a T cell subset sorted from them (not recorded which). All receptors derive from an adult woman who had mild COVID-19 (a few samples of this study predate the infection). Cell type and time point are not known. Each CDR3 is given with its conserved first and last residue. Each record gives: V gene, J gene, clone size, D gene, CDR3 DNA, CDR3 protein. The D gene is left open where the match is weak. Size is stated for part of the rows, as once, few or many counts, or as a class when the clone is expanded.

v_call: TRBV7-9
j_call: TRBJ2-7
clone_size: few
d_call: .
cdr3_nt: TGTGCCAGCAGCTTACAACCCAGGCCTCGGATCCCTTACGAGCAGTACTTC
cdr3_aa: CASSLQPRPRIPYEQYF

v_call: TRBV27
j_call: TRBJ2-1
clone_size: .
d_call: .
cdr3_nt: TGTGCCAGCAGTTCGGAATTCACCTACAATGAGCAGTTCTTC
cdr3_aa: CASSSEFTYNEQFF

v_call: TRBV19
j_call: TRBJ2-7
clone_size: .
d_call: .
cdr3_nt: TGTGCCAGTAGCCCCCAGGGTATAGGGGCTTACGAGCAGTACTTC
cdr3_aa: CASSPQGIGAYEQYF

v_call: TRBV12-3/TRBV12-4
j_call: TRBJ1-4
clone_size: few
d_call: .
cdr3_nt: TGTGCCAGCAGTTTAGACAGGCGTCTGTTTTTT
cdr3_aa: CASSLDRRLFF

v_call: TRBV9
j_call: TRBJ2-3
clone_size: .
d_call: .
cdr3_nt: TGTGCCAGCAGCGTAGGGGATAGCGGTACAGATACGCAGTATTTT
cdr3_aa: CASSVGDSGTDTQYF

v_call: TRBV10-3
j_call: TRBJ1-1
clone_size: .
d_call: TRBD1
cdr3_nt: TGTGCCATCAGTGGGACAGGGGGCTACACTGAAGCTTTCTTT
cdr3_aa: CAISGTGGYTEAFF

v_call: TRBV5-1
j_call: TRBJ2-5
clone_size: many
d_call: TRBD1
cdr3_nt: TGCGCCAGCAGTTATAAGGACAGGGAAGAGACCCAGTACTTC
cdr3_aa: CASSYKDREETQYF

v_call: TRBV12-3/TRBV12-4
j_call: TRBJ2-1
clone_size: .
d_call: TRBD2
cdr3_nt: TGTGGGACGGGGACTAGCGTCAATGAGCAGTTCTTC
cdr3_aa: CGTGTSVNEQFF

v_call: TRBV29-1
j_call: TRBJ2-6
clone_size: .
d_call: .
cdr3_nt: TGCAGCGTTGAAATAGGGCAGGATGTCTCTGGGGCCAACGTCCTGACTTTC
cdr3_aa: CSVEIGQDVSGANVLTF

v_call: TRBV5-1
j_call: TRBJ2-3
clone_size: .
d_call: TRBD2
cdr3_nt: TGCGCCAGCAGCCCCCAGGGTGGGGGGGCAGATACGCAGTATTTT
cdr3_aa: CASSPQGGGADTQYF

v_call: TRBV5-4
j_call: TRBJ1-2
clone_size: .
d_call: TRBD1
cdr3_nt: TGTGCCAGCATCCCCCAGGGGGGAAGGTCTGGCTACACCTTC
cdr3_aa: CASIPQGGRSGYTF

v_call: TRBV7-9
j_call: TRBJ2-7
clone_size: few
d_call: TRBD1
cdr3_nt: TGTGCCAGCAGTCCCCGGGACAGGGGAACCTACGAGCAGTACTTC
cdr3_aa: CASSPRDRGTYEQYF

v_call: TRBV5-5
j_call: TRBJ2-1
clone_size: .
d_call: .
cdr3_nt: TGTGCCAGCAGCTTGGAGCATAGGCTAGCGAGGACCAATGAGCAGTTCTTC
cdr3_aa: CASSLEHRLARTNEQFF

v_call: TRBV10-3
j_call: TRBJ2-4
clone_size: .
d_call: .
cdr3_nt: TGTGCCACCCGGGCTGAGGAGGCCAAAAACATTCAGTACTTC
cdr3_aa: CATRAEEAKNIQYF

v_call: TRBV11-3
j_call: TRBJ2-7
clone_size: few
d_call: .
cdr3_nt: TGTGCCAGCAGCTTAGGGACGTCACCCTACGAGCAGTACTTC
cdr3_aa: CASSLGTSPYEQYF

v_call: TRBV5-1
j_call: TRBJ2-7
clone_size: .
d_call: TRBD1
cdr3_nt: TGCGCCAGCAGCGCGGAATTCCCAGGGACAGTTGGCTACGAGCAGTACTTC
cdr3_aa: CASSAEFPGTVGYEQYF

v_call: TRBV12-3/TRBV12-4
j_call: TRBJ1-5
clone_size: few
d_call: .
cdr3_nt: TGTGCCAGCAGTTTTGGCGGCAGCAGAAGCAATCAGCCCCAGCATTTT
cdr3_aa: CASSFGGSRSNQPQHF

v_call: TRBV9
j_call: TRBJ2-7
clone_size: .
d_call: TRBD1
cdr3_nt: TGTGCCAGCAGCCCCGGGGACAGGACCTACGAGCAGTACTTC
cdr3_aa: CASSPGDRTYEQYF

v_call: TRBV7-9
j_call: TRBJ2-7
clone_size: .
d_call: TRBD1
cdr3_nt: TGTGCCAGCAGCACCGGGACAGTCTACGAGCAGTACTTC
cdr3_aa: CASSTGTVYEQYF

v_call: TRBV4-1
j_call: TRBJ1-4
clone_size: .
d_call: .
cdr3_nt: TGCGCCAGCAGCCAACTTCCAGGGGTGGCTACGGTGTTTTTT
cdr3_aa: CASSQLPGVATVFF

v_call: TRBV20-1
j_call: TRBJ1-1
clone_size: .
d_call: .
cdr3_nt: TGCAGTGCTAGCCTAATAGGGCAGGGCACTGAAGCTTTCTTT
cdr3_aa: CSASLIGQGTEAFF

v_call: TRBV21-1
j_call: TRBJ2-1
clone_size: .
d_call: .
cdr3_nt: TGTGCCAGCAGCAAAGTAGGGGTTTCCAGCTACAATGAGCAGTTCTTC
cdr3_aa: CASSKVGVSSYNEQFF

v_call: TRBV14
j_call: TRBJ2-5
clone_size: few
d_call: .
cdr3_nt: TGTGCCAGCAGCCAAGTGGGGCGGAACCAAGAGACCCAGTACTTC
cdr3_aa: CASSQVGRNQETQYF

v_call: TRBV6-2/TRBV6-3
j_call: TRBJ2-1
clone_size: .
d_call: .
cdr3_nt: TGTGCCAGCAGTTCCCGAACACAGCGATGGCAGTTCTTC
cdr3_aa: CASSSRTQRWQFF

v_call: TRBV6-1
j_call: TRBJ1-6
clone_size: .
d_call: .
cdr3_nt: TGTGCCAGCTCCGGGACCGCGGGTTCACCCCTCCACTTT
cdr3_aa: CASSGTAGSPLHF

v_call: TRBV30
j_call: TRBJ1-1
clone_size: .
d_call: .
cdr3_nt: TGTGCCTGGAACCCCGGGGGTGCTGAAGCTTTCTTT
cdr3_aa: CAWNPGGAEAFF

v_call: TRBV7-9
j_call: TRBJ1-3
clone_size: few
d_call: .
cdr3_nt: TGTGCCAGCAGTCTCGGCCCAGGAAACACCATATATTTT
cdr3_aa: CASSLGPGNTIYF

v_call: TRBV12-3/TRBV12-4
j_call: TRBJ1-3
clone_size: few
d_call: .
cdr3_nt: TGTGCCAGCAGCCTTACAGGGACCATATATTTT
cdr3_aa: CASSLTGTIYF

v_call: TRBV30
j_call: TRBJ2-5
clone_size: .
d_call: TRBD2
cdr3_nt: TGTGCCTGGAGCCCTGGGACTAAAGAGACCCAGTACTTC
cdr3_aa: CAWSPGTKETQYF

v_call: TRBV4-1
j_call: TRBJ2-7
clone_size: .
d_call: TRBD1
cdr3_nt: TGCGCCAGCAGCCAAGAGAGGGGACAGGGGACCTACGAGCAGTACTTC
cdr3_aa: CASSQERGQGTYEQYF

v_call: TRBV24-1
j_call: TRBJ2-2
clone_size: .
d_call: .
cdr3_nt: TGTGCCACCAGTACGGGCCATTTGGGGACCGGGGAGCTGTTTTTT
cdr3_aa: CATSTGHLGTGELFF

v_call: TRBV14
j_call: TRBJ1-5
clone_size: .
d_call: .
cdr3_nt: TGTGCCAGCAGCCACCCGACAAGTAGCAATCAGCCCCAGCATTTT
cdr3_aa: CASSHPTSSNQPQHF

v_call: TRBV24-1
j_call: TRBJ2-1
clone_size: few
d_call: .
cdr3_nt: TGTGCCACCAGTGATTTATTGGGCTCCCGCACAGGTAATGAGCAGTTCTTC
cdr3_aa: CATSDLLGSRTGNEQFF

v_call: TRBV6-1
j_call: TRBJ2-7
clone_size: .
d_call: TRBD2
cdr3_nt: TGTGCCAGCAGTGCCTCTCCAGCGGGGGCCCTCTCCTACGAGCAGTACTTC
cdr3_aa: CASSASPAGALSYEQYF

v_call: TRBV4-1
j_call: TRBJ1-2
clone_size: .
d_call: .
cdr3_nt: TGCGCCAGCAGCCAATCTTACCCAGGGAGGTATGGCTACACCTTC
cdr3_aa: CASSQSYPGRYGYTF

v_call: TRBV6-2/TRBV6-3
j_call: TRBJ2-7
clone_size: few
d_call: .
cdr3_nt: TGTGCCAGCAGCCACCCCGGTTACGAGCAGTACTTC
cdr3_aa: CASSHPGYEQYF

v_call: TRBV15
j_call: TRBJ1-4
clone_size: few
d_call: TRBD1
cdr3_nt: TGTGCCACCAGCGTACGGTTTGTTGACAGGGCTGAAAAACTGTTTTTT
cdr3_aa: CATSVRFVDRAEKLFF

v_call: TRBV12-3/TRBV12-4
j_call: TRBJ1-5
clone_size: few
d_call: .
cdr3_nt: TGTGCCAGCACCTCAGGACTGGGCAATCAGCCCCAGCATTTT
cdr3_aa: CASTSGLGNQPQHF

v_call: TRBV7-6
j_call: TRBJ2-5
clone_size: .
d_call: .
cdr3_nt: TGTGCCAGCAGGGTAACAGCCCAAGAGACCCAGTACTTC
cdr3_aa: CASRVTAQETQYF

v_call: TRBV3-1
j_call: TRBJ2-3
clone_size: few
d_call: TRBD2
cdr3_nt: TGTGCCAGCAGCCACCGTTTAGCGGGAGTTGACACAGATACGCAGTATTTT
cdr3_aa: CASSHRLAGVDTDTQYF

v_call: TRBV25-1
j_call: TRBJ2-1
clone_size: .
d_call: .
cdr3_nt: TGTGCCAGCAGTGAAAGCTCCTACAATGAGCAGTTCTTC
cdr3_aa: CASSESSYNEQFF

v_call: TRBV6-6
j_call: TRBJ1-3
clone_size: .
d_call: .
cdr3_nt: TGTGCCAGCATTTCAGGGGTCGGAGCTGGAAACACCATATATTTT
cdr3_aa: CASISGVGAGNTIYF

v_call: TRBV20-1
j_call: TRBJ1-2
clone_size: few
d_call: .
cdr3_nt: TGCAGTGCTAGTTTCACTGGCTACACCTTC
cdr3_aa: CSASFTGYTF

v_call: TRBV2
j_call: TRBJ2-2
clone_size: few
d_call: .
cdr3_nt: TGTGCCAGCGGGCAGGTTAAAGGCGGGGAGCTGTTTTTT
cdr3_aa: CASGQVKGGELFF

v_call: TRBV7-2
j_call: TRBJ2-2
clone_size: .
d_call: TRBD1
cdr3_nt: TGTGCCAGCAGACAAGACAGGGGTGGGACCGGGGAGCTGTTTTTT
cdr3_aa: CASRQDRGGTGELFF

v_call: TRBV9
j_call: TRBJ2-1
clone_size: few
d_call: .
cdr3_nt: TGTGCCAGCAGCGTAGGGGTGGCGGGCGGTGAGCAGTTCTTC
cdr3_aa: CASSVGVAGGEQFF

v_call: TRBV7-2
j_call: TRBJ2-1
clone_size: few
d_call: .
cdr3_nt: TGTGCCAGCAGCTCCTCTCTTCTACTACATTACAATGAGCAGTTCTTC
cdr3_aa: CASSSSLLLHYNEQFF

v_call: TRBV10-2
j_call: TRBJ1-5
clone_size: .
d_call: .
cdr3_nt: TGCGCCAGCAGTGTGGGGATAGCAGGCAATCAGCCCCAGCATTTT
cdr3_aa: CASSVGIAGNQPQHF

v_call: TRBV7-9
j_call: TRBJ2-1
clone_size: few
d_call: TRBD1
cdr3_nt: TGTGCCAGCAGCCCCTCCCAGGACAGGTACAATGAGCAGTTCTTC
cdr3_aa: CASSPSQDRYNEQFF

v_call: TRBV5-1
j_call: TRBJ2-5
clone_size: few
d_call: TRBD1
cdr3_nt: TGCGCCAGCAGCCCCGGGACAGGGGTTGAAGAGACCCAGTACTTC
cdr3_aa: CASSPGTGVEETQYF

v_call: TRBV29-1
j_call: TRBJ2-3
clone_size: .
d_call: .
cdr3_nt: TGCAGCGTTGGACGAGTAGGAGCAGATACGCAGTATTTT
cdr3_aa: CSVGRVGADTQYF

v_call: TRBV12-3/TRBV12-4
j_call: TRBJ2-7
clone_size: .
d_call: TRBD2
cdr3_nt: TGTGCCAGCAGTCCCCGGGGGGGGCCCCACGAGCAGTACTTC
cdr3_aa: CASSPRGGPHEQYF

v_call: TRBV5-5
j_call: TRBJ1-4
clone_size: .
d_call: .
cdr3_nt: TGTGCCAGCAGCAACCGGGACCCATATAATGAAAAACTGTTTTTT
cdr3_aa: CASSNRDPYNEKLFF